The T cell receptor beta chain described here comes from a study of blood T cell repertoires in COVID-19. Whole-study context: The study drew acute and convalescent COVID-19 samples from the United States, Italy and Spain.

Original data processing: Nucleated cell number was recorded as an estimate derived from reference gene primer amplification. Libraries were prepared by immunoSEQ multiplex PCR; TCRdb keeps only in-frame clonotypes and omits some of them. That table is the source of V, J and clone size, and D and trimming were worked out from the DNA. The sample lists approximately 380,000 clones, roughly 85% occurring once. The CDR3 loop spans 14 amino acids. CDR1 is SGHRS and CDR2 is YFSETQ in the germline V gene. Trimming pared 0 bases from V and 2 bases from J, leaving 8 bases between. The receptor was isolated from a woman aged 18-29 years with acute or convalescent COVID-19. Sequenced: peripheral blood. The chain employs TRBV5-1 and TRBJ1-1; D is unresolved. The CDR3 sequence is CASSLEYRNTEAFF. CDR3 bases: TGCGCCAGCAGCTTGGAATACAGAAACACTGAAGCTTTCTTT.